This T cell receptor (beta chain) is drawn from a study of blood T cell repertoires in COVID-19. Sequencing used immunoSEQ multiplex PCR; TCRdb keeps in-frame clones, though not all of them. The sample contains 100,000 to 130,000 clones, almost 85% of which appear only once. This clone was observed a single time. The clonotype was recovered from a human donor in a cohort sampled during active COVID-19. What was sequenced was peripheral blood.

CDR3 coding DNA: TGCGCCAGCAGCTTGGATGCGACATCTTACTATGGCTACACCTTC. The encoded protein is CASSLDATSYYGYTF. J is TRBJ1-2 and V is TRBV5-1; unclear D gene. Germline CDR1 reads SGHRS; CDR2 reads YFSETQ. CDR3 length equals 15 residues. V shed 0 bases and J shed 3 bases, with 12 bases lying between them.